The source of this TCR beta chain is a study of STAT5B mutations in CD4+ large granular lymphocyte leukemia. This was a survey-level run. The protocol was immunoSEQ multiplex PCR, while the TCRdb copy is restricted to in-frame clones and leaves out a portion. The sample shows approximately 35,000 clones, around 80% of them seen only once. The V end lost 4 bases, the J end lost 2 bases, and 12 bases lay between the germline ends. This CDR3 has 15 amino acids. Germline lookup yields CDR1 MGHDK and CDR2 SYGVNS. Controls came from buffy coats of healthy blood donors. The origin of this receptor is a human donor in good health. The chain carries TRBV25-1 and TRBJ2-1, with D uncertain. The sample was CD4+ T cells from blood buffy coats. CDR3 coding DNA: TGTGCCAGCAGTGCGCGAGTTGTAACCTACAATGAGCAGTTCTTC. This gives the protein CASSARVVTYNEQFF. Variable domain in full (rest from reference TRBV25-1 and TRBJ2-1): EADIYQTPRYLVIGTGKKITLECSQTMGHDKMYWYQQDPGMELHLIHYSYGVNSTEKGDLSSESTVSRIRTEHFPLTLESARPSHTSQYLCASSARVVTYNEQFFGPGTRLTVL.